The 31 T cell receptor beta chains below come from one sample, sequenced in a study of OX40 agonist ivuxolimab in advanced cancers. The data were produced by immunoSEQ multiplex PCR, yet TCRdb's version contains in-frame clones alone and is incomplete. The table records 90,000 to 100,000 clones, 89% of them present only once. The material was CD4+ or CD8+ T cells sorted from blood, obtained in a trial of the OX40 agonist ivuxolimab. These receptors were taken from an adult with an advanced solid tumor such as melanoma, head and neck, liver or kidney cancer.

The chain combines TRBV6-5 with TRBJ2-1; TRBD1 matches at 8 bases. Trimming cost V 3 bases and J 9 bases; bases outside gene matches: 7. Per the germline V gene, CDR1 is MNHEY and CDR2 is SVGAGI. This CDR3 spans 14 amino acids. The CDR3 DNA reads TGTGCCAGCAGTTATCTCGGACAGGGTCGTGAGCAGTTCTTC. This encodes CASSYLGQGREQFF.

This clone was seen a few times. V and J are TRBV9 and TRBJ1-4, with D hard to call. Germline CDR1 and CDR2: SGDLS and YYNGEE. V dropped 2 bases and J dropped 4 bases, with 9 bases sitting between them. This CDR3 contains 14 residues. The CDR3 sequence: CASSVAQNNEKLFF. In nucleotides, the CDR3 is TGTGCCAGCAGCGTCGCACAGAATAATGAAAAACTGTTTTTT.

The gene calls are TRBV11-2 and TRBJ1-5; perhaps TRBD1 as D (5 bases). CDR1 SGHAT and CDR2 FQNNGV come from the germline V gene. Trimming cost V 5 bases and J 2 bases, with 10 bases left between them. The length of the CDR3 is 14 residues. The chain's CDR3 is CASSRDGGNQPQHF. The CDR3 DNA is TGTGCCAGCAGCCGGGACGGCGGCAATCAGCCCCAGCATTTT. The full variable domain, with the rest looked up from reference TRBV11-2 and TRBJ1-5, is EAGVAQSPRYKIIEKRQSVAFWCNPISGHATLYWYQQILGQGPKLLIQFQNNGVVDDSQLPKDRFSAERLKGVDSTLKIQPAKLEDSAVYLCASSRDGGNQPQHFGDGTRLSIL.

This clone was observed once. CDR3: CASSPAGGPRNEQFF. CDR3 bases: TGTGCCAGCAGCCCCGCGGGGGGGCCGCGAAATGAGCAGTTCTTC. The chain joins TRBV27 to TRBJ2-1, with 9 positions matching TRBD2. This CDR3 region has 15 residues. V dropped 6 bases and J dropped 7; count of bases not matched to a gene: 10. CDR1 MNHEY and CDR2 SMNVEV come from the germline V gene (reference sequence).

The V and J genes are TRBV15 and TRBJ1-1, with 8 positions matching TRBD1. The length of the CDR3 is 14 residues. CDR1 is LNHNV, CDR2 YYDKDF, per germline (reference sequence). V was pared by 10 bases and J by 2 bases, with 9 bases of the junction left unmatched. This CDR3 is CAIKGGQGNTEAFF. CDR3 DNA sequence: TGTGCCATCAAGGGCGGACAGGGAAACACTGAAGCTTTCTTT.

The V and J genes are TRBV15 and TRBJ2-1; D unclear. The CDR3 totals 12 residues. Trimming took off 6 bases at V and 8 bases at J, with 11 bases between the two ends. Germline CDR1 LNHNV, CDR2 YYDKDF (reference sequence). CDR3 loop: CATSLLWDEQFF. The CDR3 DNA follows: TGTGCCACCAGTCTTCTTTGGGATGAGCAGTTCTTC.

V and J are TRBV6-5 and TRBJ2-6; D remains unclear. CDR1 is MNHEY, CDR2 SVGAGI, per germline. V lost 5 bases, J lost 0 bases, and 8 bases lay in between. This CDR3 is built from 15 residues. The CDR3 loop is CASSAPASGANVLTF. The DNA of the CDR3 is TGTGCCAGCAGTGCCCCGGCCTCTGGGGCCAACGTCCTGACTTTC.

The chain recombines TRBV6-5 with TRBJ2-1; 7 positions agree with TRBD2. V was pared by 7 bases and J by 7 bases, with 13 bases of the junction left unmatched. This CDR3 spans 15 amino acids. CDR1 is MNHEY and CDR2 is SVGAGI in the germline V gene. As DNA, the CDR3 is TGTGCCAGCACTCCCCCCGGGGCTAGCGGAAATGAGCAGTTCTTC. It specifies CASTPPGASGNEQFF.

The chain carries TRBV5-6 and TRBJ2-3, with D perhaps given as TRBD1 or TRBD2 (7 bases each). The CDR3 loop spans 17 amino acids. V was cut by 2 bases and J by 4 bases, with 20 bases left in between. The germline gives CDR1 SGHDT, CDR2 YYEEEE. The CDR3 region has the DNA TGTGCCAGCAGCTTCACTTCGATGGGGAGGGGGCCAGATACGCAGTATTTT. Translated: CASSFTSMGRGPDTQYF.

The chain uses TRBV29-1 and TRBJ1-5, with D possibly TRBD1 on 6 matching bases. V was cut by 5 bases and J by 5 bases, with 19 bases left in between. Germline assignment: CDR1 SQVTM and CDR2 ANQGSEA. CDR3 length: 15 residues. CDR3 region: CSVSTGNGLDQPQHF. The CDR3 nucleotides read TGCAGCGTTTCCACAGGGAACGGGCTGGATCAGCCCCAGCATTTT.

The CDR3: CASTPGGGAGNTIYF. In DNA, the CDR3 is TGTGCCAGCACTCCGGGGGGGGGAGCTGGAAACACCATATATTTT. The V gene is TRBV11-2, the J gene TRBJ1-3, with D possibly being TRBD1 (5 bases). The CDR3 runs 15 residues. From germline, CDR1 is SGHAT and CDR2 FQNNGV. The V end lost 7 bases, the J end lost 2 bases, and 15 bases lay between the germline ends. The full variable domain, rest sourced from reference TRBV11-2 and TRBJ1-3, is EAGVAQSPRYKIIEKRQSVAFWCNPISGHATLYWYQQILGQGPKLLIQFQNNGVVDDSQLPKDRFSAERLKGVDSTLKIQPAKLEDSAVYLCASTPGGGAGNTIYFGEGSWLTVV.

This chain uses TRBV11-2 with TRBJ1-4, with D possibly being TRBD1 (5 bases). Looked up from germline, CDR1 is SGHAT and CDR2 is FQNNGV. The CDR3 has 14 amino acids. V dropped 6 bases and J dropped 8 bases, with 16 bases sitting between them. CDR3 residues: CASRPGGRREKLFF. The DNA for the CDR3 is TGTGCCAGCAGGCCCGGGGGGAGGAGGGAAAAACTGTTTTTT.

The rearrangement uses TRBV5-1 and TRBJ1-2; D is unresolved. The CDR3 totals 13 residues. Germline V gene sequence: CDR1 SGHRS, CDR2 YFSETQ. V was trimmed by 0 bases and J by 4 bases, leaving 7 bases between them. CDR3 coding DNA: TGCGCCAGCAGCTTGGAGCCAGCCTATGGCTACACCTTC. It codes for CASSLEPAYGYTF.

The chain couples TRBV10-3 to TRBJ1-1; D unclear. Deletions cut 10 bases from V and 1 base from J, with 16 bases between. CDR1 and CDR2 from the germline V gene are ENHRY and SYGVKD. The CDR3 is 14 amino acids. The CDR3 is CASGQHPQNTEAFF. The CDR3 nucleotides are TGTGCCAGTGGGCAGCACCCCCAGAACACTGAAGCTTTCTTT.

In nucleotides, the CDR3 is TGTGCCAGCAGCCAAGATAGGGACAGGGGTTCACCCCTCCACTTT. It yields the protein CASSQDRDRGSPLHF. The chain is built from TRBV4-2 and TRBJ1-6; 10 bases agree with TRBD1. Germline-derived CDR1 and CDR2 are LGHNA and YNFKEQ. With V trimmed by 0 bases and J by 9 bases, 2 bases remained unmatched. The CDR3 extends over 15 amino acids.

The chain links TRBV30 to TRBJ2-7, with 7 bases matching TRBD1. The V and J ends lost 4 bases and 2 bases, in that order; junction bases with no gene match: 5. The CDR3 loop spans 13 amino acids. CDR1 and CDR2 from the germline V gene are GTSNPN and SVGIG (reference sequence). The CDR3: CAWKRDRPYEQYF. Here the CDR3 DNA reads TGTGCCTGGAAACGGGACAGACCCTACGAGCAGTACTTC. The variable domain in full, with the rest retrieved from reference TRBV30 and TRBJ2-7, is SQTIHQWPATLVQPVGSPLSLECTVEGTSNPNLYWYRQAAGRGLQLLFYSVGIGQISSEVPQNLSASRPQDRQFILSSKKLLLSDSGFYLCAWKRDRPYEQYFGPGTRLTVT.

The V and J genes are TRBV27 and TRBJ1-5, with D hard to call. CDR1 is MNHEY, CDR2 SMNVEV, per germline (reference sequence). The CDR3 covers 15 residues. V was cut by 8 bases and J by 0 bases, with 14 bases left in between. The CDR3 DNA is TGTGCCAGCGTTGCCCGGGGTTATAGCAATCAGCCCCAGCATTTT. Translating it yields CASVARGYSNQPQHF.

The J gene is TRBJ1-6, the V gene TRBV13, with 7 bases identical to TRBD1. Germline V gene lookup returns CDR1 PRHDT and CDR2 FYEKMQ (reference sequence). CDR3 length equals 17 residues. With 5 bases clipped from V and 3 bases from J, the junction kept 10 bases outside the gene matches. The CDR3 reads CASSPKGTAFYNSPLHF. The CDR3 DNA reads as TGTGCCAGCAGCCCGAAAGGGACAGCTTTCTATAATTCACCCCTCCACTTT.

In its sample, this clone was seen a few times. The chain uses TRBV30 and TRBJ1-1; D unclear. CDR1 is GTSNPN, CDR2 SVGIG, per germline (reference sequence). The CDR3 sequence is 13 residues long. V was clipped by 0 bases and J by 0 bases, with 5 bases between them. This CDR3 is CAWSVEMNTEAFF. CDR3 nucleotides: TGTGCCTGGAGTGTAGAGATGAACACTGAAGCTTTCTTT. Together with reference TRBV30 and TRBJ1-1, the CDR3 gives the full variable domain: SQTIHQWPATLVQPVGSPLSLECTVEGTSNPNLYWYRQAAGRGLQLLFYSVGIGQISSEVPQNLSASRPQDRQFILSSKKLLLSDSGFYLCAWSVEMNTEAFFGQGTRLTVV.

This chain uses TRBV29-1 with TRBJ2-2, with D maybe TRBD2 (5 bases). The CDR3 extends over 17 amino acids. The germline CDR1 and CDR2 sequences are SQVTM and ANQGSEA. Trimming cost V 4 bases and J 2 bases, with 20 bases left between them. CDR3 protein: CSVVDPSGSINTGELFF. The CDR3 DNA reads TGCAGCGTTGTGGACCCGAGCGGATCTATTAACACCGGGGAGCTGTTTTTT.

The chain recombines TRBV5-1 with TRBJ2-2; D gene ambiguous. Germline CDR1 SGHRS, CDR2 YFSETQ. V lost 0 bases, J lost 3 bases, and 6 bases lay in between. The CDR3 sequence is 14 residues long. The CDR3 bases are TGCGCCAGCAGCTTGGCCCCCGACACCGGGGAGCTGTTTTTT. This sequence encodes CASSLAPDTGELFF.

This chain joins TRBV28 and TRBJ1-1; D unclear. Germline loops: CDR1 MDHEN, CDR2 SYDVKM. There are 13 residues in the CDR3. Deletions cut 5 bases from V and 5 bases from J, with 12 bases between. The CDR3 DNA follows: TGTGCCAGCAGTCCCCAGCTAGGGACTGAAGCTTTCTTT. Its translation: CASSPQLGTEAFF. The full variable domain, its missing parts supplied by reference TRBV28 and TRBJ1-1, is DVKVTQSSRYLVKRTGEKVFLECVQDMDHENMFWYRQDPGLGLRLIYFSYDVKMKEKGDIPEGYSVSREKKERFSLILESASTNQTSMYLCASSPQLGTEAFFGQGTRLTVV.

The rearrangement links TRBV5-6 to TRBJ2-7, with TRBD1 matching 9 bases. With 0 bases clipped from V and 6 bases from J, the junction kept 7 bases outside the gene matches. Per germline, CDR1 SGHDT and CDR2 YYEEEE. The CDR3 covers 15 residues. The CDR3 coding sequence is TGTGCCAGCAGCTTGGACAGGGGGCTTTCAAGCGAGCAGTACTTC. This gives the protein CASSLDRGLSSEQYF.

V and J are TRBV21-1 and TRBJ2-4. TRBV21-1 corresponds to a pseudogene. This CDR3 contains 15 residues. CDR3 bases: TGTGCCAGCAGCAAACGAGAGGGGGCCAAAAACATTCAGTACTTC. Its translation: CASSKREGAKNIQYF.

The CDR3 region has the DNA TGTGCCAGCAGTGAAGCGGTGCAGGGCAATGAGCAGTTCTTC. As protein: CASSEAVQGNEQFF. The rearrangement links TRBV6-1 to TRBJ2-1; a possible D gene is TRBD1 (5 bases). V was pared by 0 bases and J by 6 bases, with 9 bases between. CDR1 MNHNS and CDR2 SASEGT come from the germline V gene. CDR3 length: 14 residues.

V is TRBV4-2 and J is TRBJ1-2; D uncertain. Trimming stripped 1 base from V and 5 bases from J, with 11 bases between. Per germline, CDR1 LGHNA and CDR2 YNFKEQ. CDR3 size: 14 residues. The CDR3, as DNA: TGTGCCAGCAGCCAAGTCCGTCAGGATTATGGCTACACCTTC. Protein product: CASSQVRQDYGYTF.

This clone was seen a few times. The chain recombines TRBV27 with TRBJ1-1, with a tentative D call TRBD1 (6 bases). CDR3 length: 16 amino acids. Trimming took 3 bases from V and 2 from J, leaving 16 bases between them. Germline-derived CDR1 and CDR2 are MNHEY and SMNVEV (reference sequence). CDR3 sequence reads: CASSFSGGGRNTEAFF. The CDR3 nucleotides are TGTGCCAGCAGTTTCAGTGGGGGCGGAAGAAACACTGAAGCTTTCTTT.

The V call is TRBV21-1, the J call TRBJ1-1. TRBV21-1 is described as a pseudogene. The CDR3 loop spans 14 amino acids. CDR3 region: CASSKRPMGTEAFF. CDR3 in DNA: TGTGCCAGCAGCAAGCGTCCGATGGGCACTGAAGCTTTCTTT.

This clone was seen just once. V gene TRBV7-2 combines with J gene TRBJ1-4; D uncertain. The V gene lost 5 bases and the J gene lost 5 bases, with 9 bases spanning the gap. The CDR3 has 13 amino acids. The germline gives CDR1 SGHTA, CDR2 FQGNSA. The CDR3 spells CASSRNSNEKLFF. In DNA form, the CDR3 reads TGTGCCAGCAGCCGAAACTCCAATGAAAAACTGTTTTTT.

The CDR3 DNA reads as TGTGCCAGCAGCTTAGCGCAGGGGGATGAGCAGTTCTTC. It codes for CASSLAQGDEQFF. The genes are TRBV7-2 and TRBJ2-1; 7 nucleotides align to TRBD1. Germline CDR1 and CDR2: SGHTA and FQGNSA. After removal of 0 bases from V and 8 bases from J, the junction contained 1 base not matched to a gene. The CDR3 is 13 amino acids.

CDR3: CASSLGASVLQDTQYF. CDR3 sequence (DNA): TGTGCCAGCAGCTTAGGGGCCTCCGTATTGCAAGATACGCAGTATTTT. The gene calls are TRBV7-9 and TRBJ2-3; D call uncertain. Germline V gene sequence: CDR1 SEHNR, CDR2 FQNEAQ (reference sequence). The CDR3 loop spans 16 amino acids. The V end lost 1 base, the J end lost 5 bases, and 16 bases lay between the germline ends.